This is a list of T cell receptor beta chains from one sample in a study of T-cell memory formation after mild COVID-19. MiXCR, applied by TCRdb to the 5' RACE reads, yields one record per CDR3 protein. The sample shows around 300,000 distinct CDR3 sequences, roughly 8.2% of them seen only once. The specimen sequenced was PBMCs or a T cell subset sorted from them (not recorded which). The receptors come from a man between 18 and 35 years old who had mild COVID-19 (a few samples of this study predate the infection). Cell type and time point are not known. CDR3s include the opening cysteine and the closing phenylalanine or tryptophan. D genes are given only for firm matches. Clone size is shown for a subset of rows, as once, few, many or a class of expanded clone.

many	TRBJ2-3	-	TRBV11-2	CASSWDSTDTQYF	TGTGCCAGCAGCTGGGACAGCACAGATACGCAGTATTTT
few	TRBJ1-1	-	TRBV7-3	CASSLMSGTRATEAFF	TGTGCCAGCAGCTTAATGTCGGGGACTCGTGCCACTGAAGCTTTCTTT
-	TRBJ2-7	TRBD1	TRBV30	CAWSWGQGNEQYF	TGTGCCTGGAGTTGGGGACAGGGTAACGAGCAGTACTTC
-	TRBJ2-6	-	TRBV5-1	CASSVSASGFSGANVLTF	TGCGCCAGCAGCGTCAGTGCCTCGGGTTTCTCTGGGGCCAACGTCCTGACTTTC
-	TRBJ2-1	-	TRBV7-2	CASSLETRREQFF	TGTGCCAGCAGCTTGGAGACTAGGCGGGAGCAGTTCTTC
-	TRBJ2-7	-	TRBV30	CAWSVGPSEQYF	TGTGCCTGGAGTGTAGGGCCGTCCGAGCAGTACTTC
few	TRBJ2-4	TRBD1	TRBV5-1	CASSPGTGRFLAKNIQYF	TGCGCCAGCAGCCCTGGGACAGGGCGTTTCCTAGCCAAAAACATTCAGTACTTC
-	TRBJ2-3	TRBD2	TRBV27	CASSLYPPGGGAWDTQYF	TGTGCCAGCAGTTTATACCCCCCTGGCGGGGGGGCCTGGGATACGCAGTATTTT
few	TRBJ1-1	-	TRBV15	CATSRDKANTEAFF	TGTGCCACCAGCAGAGATAAGGCGAACACTGAAGCTTTCTTT
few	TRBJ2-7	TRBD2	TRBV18	CASSAAGGPSYEQYF	TGTGCCAGCTCAGCAGCGGGGGGGCCATCCTACGAGCAGTACTTC
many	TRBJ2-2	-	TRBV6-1	CASSEPNTGELFF	TGTGCCAGCAGTGAACCAAACACCGGGGAGCTGTTTTTT
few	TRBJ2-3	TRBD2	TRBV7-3	CASSLGGGGASDTQYF	TGTGCCAGCAGCTTAGGTGGCGGGGGGGCCTCAGATACGCAGTATTTT
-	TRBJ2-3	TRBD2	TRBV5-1	CASNRGDYADTQYF	TGCGCCAGCAATCGGGGGGATTATGCAGATACGCAGTATTTT
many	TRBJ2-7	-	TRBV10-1	CASSGRQDPSRQYF	TGCGCCAGCAGTGGGCGACAGGACCCCTCCAGGCAGTACTTC
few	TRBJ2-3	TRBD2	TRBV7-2	CASSLVTGTRDTQYF	TGTGCCAGCAGCTTAGTAACCGGGACTAGAGATACGCAGTATTTT
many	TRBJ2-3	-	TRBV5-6	CASSLRDYTQYF	TGTGCCAGCAGCTTGCGGGACTATACGCAGTATTTT
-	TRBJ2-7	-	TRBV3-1	CASSQEGLSYEQYF	TGTGCCAGCAGCCAAGAGGGGCTCTCCTACGAGCAGTACTTC
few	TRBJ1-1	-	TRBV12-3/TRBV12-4	CASGRWGADEAFF	TGTGCCAGCGGACGCTGGGGGGCGGATGAAGCTTTCTTT
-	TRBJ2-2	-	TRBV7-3	CASSSLGDSGYTGELFF	TGTGCCAGCAGCTCTTTGGGGGACAGCGGGTACACCGGGGAGCTGTTTTTT
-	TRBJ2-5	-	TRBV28	CASSAGVYQETQYF	TGTGCCAGCAGTGCAGGGGTGTACCAAGAGACCCAGTACTTC
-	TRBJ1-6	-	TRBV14	CASSHRRPGDSYNSPLHF	TGTGCCAGCAGCCACAGAAGACCAGGGGACTCCTATAATTCACCCCTCCACTTT
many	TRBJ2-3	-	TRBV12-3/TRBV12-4	CASSFTTRDGTQYF	TGTGCCAGCAGCTTCACTACTAGGGACGGTACGCAGTATTTT
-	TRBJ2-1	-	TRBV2	CASSETDWFNEQFF	TGTGCCAGCAGTGAAACTGACTGGTTCAATGAGCAGTTCTTC
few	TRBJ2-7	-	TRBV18	CASSPSSGVDYEQYF	TGTGCCAGCTCACCTTCCTCGGGGGTCGACTACGAGCAGTACTTC
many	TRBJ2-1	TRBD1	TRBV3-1	CASSQSLGQPEFF	TGTGCCAGCAGCCAATCCCTGGGACAGCCAGAGTTCTTC
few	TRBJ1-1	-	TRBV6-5	CASRASPGGHTEAFF	TGTGCCAGCAGAGCATCCCCGGGGGGGCACACTGAAGCTTTCTTT
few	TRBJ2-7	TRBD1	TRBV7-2	CASSLSYSGTVSYEQYF	TGTGCCAGCAGCTTAAGTTACTCCGGGACAGTATCCTACGAGCAGTACTTC
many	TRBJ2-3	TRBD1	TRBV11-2	CASSLTGGVADTQYF	TGTGCCAGCAGCTTAACAGGGGGCGTTGCAGATACGCAGTATTTT
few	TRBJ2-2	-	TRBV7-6	CASSLVRPQIGELFF	TGTGCCAGCAGCTTAGTCAGACCACAGATCGGGGAGCTGTTTTTT
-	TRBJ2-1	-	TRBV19	CASSIEGDGQFF	TGTGCCAGTAGTATAGAAGGGGACGGGCAGTTCTTC
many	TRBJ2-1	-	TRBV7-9	CASSLGGGRSYNEQFF	TGTGCCAGCAGCTTAGGAGGCGGTCGCTCCTACAATGAGCAGTTCTTC
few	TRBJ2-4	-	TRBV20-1	CSASGEAKNIQYF	TGCAGTGCTAGCGGCGAGGCCAAAAACATTCAGTACTTC
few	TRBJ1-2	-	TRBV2	CASSKTDSYGYTF	TGTGCCAGCAGTAAGACAGATAGCTATGGCTACACCTTC
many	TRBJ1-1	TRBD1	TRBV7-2	CASKRLGQGNTEAFF	TGTGCCAGCAAACGGTTAGGACAGGGGAACACTGAAGCTTTCTTT
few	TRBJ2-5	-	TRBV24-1	CATADRFRQETQYF	TGTGCCACCGCGGACAGATTTCGGCAAGAGACCCAGTACTTC
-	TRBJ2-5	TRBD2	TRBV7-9	CASNYATSGIQETQYF	TGTGCCAGCAACTACGCGACTAGCGGGATCCAAGAGACCCAGTACTTC
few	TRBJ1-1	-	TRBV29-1	CSVEPATNGEAFF	TGCAGCGTTGAACCAGCTACAAACGGTGAAGCTTTCTTT
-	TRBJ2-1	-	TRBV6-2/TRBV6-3	CASSYEPPGVSYNEQFF	TGTGCCAGCAGTTACGAACCGCCCGGGGTCTCCTACAATGAGCAGTTCTTC
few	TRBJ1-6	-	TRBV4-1	CASSWTGPNSPLHF	TGCGCCAGCAGCTGGACGGGACCTAATTCACCCCTCCACTTT
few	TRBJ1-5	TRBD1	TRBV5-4	CASSGDRDQPQHF	TGTGCCAGCAGCGGCGACAGGGATCAGCCCCAGCATTTT
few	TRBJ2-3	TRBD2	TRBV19	CASSYSGSRTDTQYF	TGTGCCAGTAGTTATAGCGGGAGCCGCACAGATACGCAGTATTTT
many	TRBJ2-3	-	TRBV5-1	CASSLRRGGALVSDTQYF	TGCGCCAGCAGCCTCCGCCGTGGGGGGGCCCTGGTATCGGATACGCAGTATTTT
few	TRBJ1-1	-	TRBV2	CASRRPIPAFF	TGTGCCAGCAGACGCCCAATTCCCGCTTTCTTT
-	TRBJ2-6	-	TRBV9	CASSRGVDSGANVLTF	TGTGCCAGCAGCCGAGGGGTAGACTCTGGGGCCAACGTCCTGACTTTC
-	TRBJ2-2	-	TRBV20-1	CSARTYANTGELFF	TGCAGTGCTAGGACTTACGCGAACACCGGGGAGCTGTTTTTT
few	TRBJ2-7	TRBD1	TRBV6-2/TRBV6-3	CASRYETGQKSYEQYF	TGTGCCAGCAGATATGAAACGGGACAGAAATCTTACGAGCAGTACTTC
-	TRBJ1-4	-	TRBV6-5	CASSTEGRGNEKLFF	TGTGCCAGCAGCACCGAGGGCAGGGGTAATGAAAAACTGTTTTTT
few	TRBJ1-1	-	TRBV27	CASSLGRADSEAFF	TGTGCCAGCAGTTTGGGAAGGGCTGACTCTGAAGCTTTCTTT
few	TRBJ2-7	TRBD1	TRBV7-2	CASSSYRQGPNEQYF	TGTGCCAGCAGCTCATACCGACAGGGGCCCAACGAGCAGTACTTC
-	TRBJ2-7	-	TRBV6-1	CASSEAHYPFSYEQYF	TGTGCCAGCAGTGAAGCCCACTATCCATTCTCCTACGAGCAGTACTTC
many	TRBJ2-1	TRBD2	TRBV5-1	CASSHSGASEQFF	TGCGCCAGCAGCCACAGCGGGGCTTCTGAGCAGTTCTTC
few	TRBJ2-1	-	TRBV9	CASSVARGGSYNEQFF	TGTGCCAGCAGCGTAGCCCGGGGTGGTTCCTACAATGAGCAGTTCTTC
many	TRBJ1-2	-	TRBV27	CASSSPSAGSNYGYTF	TGTGCCAGCAGCTCCCCTTCGGCGGGGTCGAACTATGGCTACACCTTC
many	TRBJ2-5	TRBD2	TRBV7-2	CASSLHLTSGDGAQYF	TGTGCCAGCAGCTTGCACCTGACTAGCGGGGACGGGGCCCAGTACTTC
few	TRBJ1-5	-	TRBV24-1	CATSGKEGYSNQPQHF	TGTGCCACCAGTGGAAAGGAAGGATATAGCAATCAGCCCCAGCATTTT